This TCR beta chain was captured by sequencing in a study of shared clonotypes between healthy human individuals. Details on this clone: This sample also contains other DNA sequences that code for the same CDR3.

Libraries were prepared by immunoSEQ multiplex PCR; TCRdb keeps only in-frame clonotypes and omits some of them. The sample has 1,500,000 or so clones; less than 99% are singletons. The length of the CDR3 is 13 residues. Trimming stripped 3 bases from V and 3 bases from J, with 9 bases between. Germline V gene data show CDR1 as KGHSH and CDR2 as LQKENI. The clonotype was recovered from a young man in good health. Specimen: naive CD4+ T cells sorted from blood. This sample's subset: CD45RA+ positively selected. The chain has TRBV18 and TRBJ2-7; tentative D call: TRBD1 (6 bases). The CDR3 DNA follows: TGTGCCAGCTCACCTACAGGGTTCTACGAGCAGTACTTC. Translating it yields CASSPTGFYEQYF.